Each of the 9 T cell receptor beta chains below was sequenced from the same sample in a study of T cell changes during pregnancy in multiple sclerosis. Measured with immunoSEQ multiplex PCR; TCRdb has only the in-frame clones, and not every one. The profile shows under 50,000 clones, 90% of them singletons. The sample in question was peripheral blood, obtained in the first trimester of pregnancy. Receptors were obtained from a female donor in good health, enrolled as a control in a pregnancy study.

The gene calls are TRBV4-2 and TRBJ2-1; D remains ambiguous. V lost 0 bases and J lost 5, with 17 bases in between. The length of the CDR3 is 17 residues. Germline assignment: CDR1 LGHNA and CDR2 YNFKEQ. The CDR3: CASSQEITKNLNNEQFF. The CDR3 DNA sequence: TGTGCCAGCAGCCAAGAAATCACTAAGAACCTAAACAATGAGCAGTTCTTC.

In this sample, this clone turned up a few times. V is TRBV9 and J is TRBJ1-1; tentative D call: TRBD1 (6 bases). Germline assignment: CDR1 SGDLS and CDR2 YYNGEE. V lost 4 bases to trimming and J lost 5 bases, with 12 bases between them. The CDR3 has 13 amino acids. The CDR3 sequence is CASSTRTETEAFF. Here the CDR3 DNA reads TGTGCCAGCAGCACCAGGACAGAAACTGAAGCTTTCTTT.

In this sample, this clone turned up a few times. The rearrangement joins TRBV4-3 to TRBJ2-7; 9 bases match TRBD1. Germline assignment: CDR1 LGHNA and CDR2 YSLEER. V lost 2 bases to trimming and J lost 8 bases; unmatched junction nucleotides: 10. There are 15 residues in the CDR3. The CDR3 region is CASSQRQGEASQQYF. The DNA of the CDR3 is TGCGCCAGCAGCCAACGACAGGGGGAAGCCTCCCAGCAGTACTTC.

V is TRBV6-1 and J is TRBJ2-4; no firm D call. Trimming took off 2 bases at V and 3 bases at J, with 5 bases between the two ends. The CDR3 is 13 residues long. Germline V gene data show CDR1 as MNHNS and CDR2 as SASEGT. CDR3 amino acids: CASSEQYKNIQYF. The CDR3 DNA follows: TGTGCCAGCAGTGAACAGTACAAAAACATTCAGTACTTC.

The CDR3 loop is CASSPLTSGPYEQYF. CDR3 DNA: TGTGCCAGCTCACCCTTGACTAGCGGTCCCTACGAGCAGTACTTC. The chain uses TRBV18 and TRBJ2-7, with 9 bases lining up with TRBD2. This CDR3 contains 15 residues. CDR1 is KGHSH and CDR2 is LQKENI in the germline V gene. Unmatched junction bases numbered 5, after V lost 3 bases and J lost 2 bases.

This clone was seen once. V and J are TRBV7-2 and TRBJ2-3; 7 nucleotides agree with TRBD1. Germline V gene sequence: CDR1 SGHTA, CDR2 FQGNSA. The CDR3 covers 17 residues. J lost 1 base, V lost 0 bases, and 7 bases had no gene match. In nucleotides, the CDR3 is TGTGCCAGCAGCTTAGCAATTAGGGACAGCCGCACAGATACGCAGTATTTT. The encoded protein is CASSLAIRDSRTDTQYF.

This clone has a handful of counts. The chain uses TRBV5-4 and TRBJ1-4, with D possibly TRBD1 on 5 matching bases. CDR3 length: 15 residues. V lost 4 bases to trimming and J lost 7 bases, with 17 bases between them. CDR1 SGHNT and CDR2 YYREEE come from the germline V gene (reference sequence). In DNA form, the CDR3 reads TGTGCCAGCAGCCTCGGACATACGAGTGGTGAAAAACTGTTTTTT. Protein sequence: CASSLGHTSGEKLFF.

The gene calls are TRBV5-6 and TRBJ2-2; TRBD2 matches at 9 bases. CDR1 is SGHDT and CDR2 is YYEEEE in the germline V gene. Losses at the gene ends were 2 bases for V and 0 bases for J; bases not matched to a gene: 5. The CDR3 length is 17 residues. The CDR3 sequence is CASSFGAGGPNTGELFF. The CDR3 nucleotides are TGTGCCAGCAGCTTTGGCGCGGGAGGGCCGAACACCGGGGAGCTGTTTTTT. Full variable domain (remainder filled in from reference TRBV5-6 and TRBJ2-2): DAGVTQSPTHLIKTRGQQVTLRCSPKSGHDTVSWYQQALGQGPQFIFQYYEEEERQRGNFPDRFSGHQFPNYSSELNVNALLLGDSALYLCASSFGAGGPNTGELFFGEGSRLTVL.

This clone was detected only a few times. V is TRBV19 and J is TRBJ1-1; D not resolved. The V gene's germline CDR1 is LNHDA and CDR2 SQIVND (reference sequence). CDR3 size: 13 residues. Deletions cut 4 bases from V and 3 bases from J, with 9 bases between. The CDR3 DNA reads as TGTGCCAGTAGTAAGTACCGCGACACTGAAGCTTTCTTT. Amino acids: CASSKYRDTEAFF.